The 15 T cell receptor beta chains reported below all come from one sample, sequenced in a study of OX40 agonist ivuxolimab in advanced cancers. Libraries were prepared by immunoSEQ multiplex PCR; TCRdb keeps only in-frame clonotypes and omits some of them. This sample yields around 66,000 clones, of which 85% are seen a single time; roughly 4% belongs to the top ten. The specimen comprised CD4+ or CD8+ T cells sorted from blood, sampled in a trial of the OX40 agonist ivuxolimab. These TCRs come from an adult with an advanced solid tumor such as melanoma, head and neck, liver or kidney cancer.

The chain has TRBV7-3 and TRBJ1-1; D remains ambiguous. This CDR3 spans 13 amino acids. Trimming pared 3 bases from V and 1 base from J, leaving 6 bases between. Germline CDR1 is SGHTA and CDR2 is FQGTGA. The CDR3 nucleotides are TGTGCCAGCAGCTTCGTAGGGAACACTGAAGCTTTCTTT. It translates to CASSFVGNTEAFF. The full variable domain, its missing parts supplied by reference TRBV7-3 and TRBJ1-1, is GAGVSQTPSNKVTEKGKYVELRCDPISGHTALYWYRQSLGQGPEFLIYFQGTGAADDSGLPNDRFFAVRPEGSVSTLKIQRTERGDSAVYLCASSFVGNTEAFFGQGTRLTVV.

The chain couples TRBV6-7 to TRBJ1-4; D is uncertain. TRBV6-7 is recorded as an ORF, its role being uncertain. The CDR3 runs to 13 residues. V lost 4 bases and J lost 10, with 13 bases in between. DNA for the CDR3: TGTGCCAGCAGTTCTTACTCGTCCATAAAACTGTTTTTT. Translation gives CASSSYSSIKLFF.

The gene calls are TRBV14 and TRBJ2-5; D is possibly TRBD1 (6 bases). Trimming removed 3 bases at V and 4 bases at J, with 15 bases between. The CDR3 has 15 residues. The germline gives CDR1 SGHDN, CDR2 FVKESK. The CDR3, as DNA: TGTGCCAGCAGCCAGGGTGACAGGTATCGAGAGACCCAGTACTTC. Translated: CASSQGDRYRETQYF.

This rearrangement joins TRBV10-3 to TRBJ1-1; 10 nucleotides match TRBD1. The CDR3 sequence is 16 residues long. Germline-derived CDR1 and CDR2 are ENHRY and SYGVKD. Trimming removed 0 bases from V and 8 bases from J; junction bases left unmatched: 9. The CDR3 region has the DNA TGTGCCATCAGTGAGTCAAAGACAGGGGGCGCATCCGAAGCTTTCTTT. This sequence encodes CAISESKTGGASEAFF.

The chain combines TRBV7-6 with TRBJ2-2; D might be TRBD1 (6 bases). V was pared by 0 bases and J by 4 bases, with 12 bases between. CDR3 length: 16 residues. Germline values: CDR1 SGHVS, CDR2 FNYEAQ. In DNA, the CDR3 is TGTGCCAGCAGCTTAGCGGGACACCCGAGCACCGGGGAGCTGTTTTTT. Translation gives CASSLAGHPSTGELFF.

Written as DNA, the CDR3 is TGCGCCAGCAGCTTAACCCGGACTAGCGGGAGCTACGAGCAGTACTTC. Translation: CASSLTRTSGSYEQYF. V gene TRBV5-1 combines with J gene TRBJ2-7; the match to TRBD2 covers 13 bases. From germline, CDR1 is SGHRS and CDR2 YFSETQ. Unmatched junction bases numbered 5, after V lost 2 bases and J lost 3 bases. This CDR3 is built from 16 residues.

This chain links TRBV30 with TRBJ1-2; D gene unclear. Trimming pared 0 bases from V and 4 bases from J, leaving 9 bases between. Germline V lookup: CDR1 GTSNPN, CDR2 SVGIG (reference sequence). This CDR3 comprises 13 residues. The CDR3 DNA reads TGTGCCTGGAGTGTAGGTTTTGGCTATGGCTACACCTTC. This encodes CAWSVGFGYGYTF.

This clone was seen a few times. This chain uses TRBV28 with TRBJ1-1, with a weak D call TRBD1 (6 bases). Germline V gives CDR1 MDHEN, CDR2 SYDVKM. V lost 6 bases and J lost 6, with 8 bases in between. The CDR3 runs 11 residues. The CDR3 DNA reads as TGTGCCAGCAGACAGGGAGCTGAAGCTTTCTTT. Translated, it gives CASRQGAEAFF.

V is TRBV7-3 and J is TRBJ2-7; D not certain. Germline-derived CDR1 and CDR2 are SGHTA and FQGTGA. The length of the CDR3 is 14 residues. Trimming left V 3 bases short and J 5 bases short, with 14 bases between. The CDR3 region is CASSFTPGSDEQYF. The DNA of the CDR3 is TGTGCCAGCAGCTTTACCCCAGGATCCGACGAGCAGTACTTC.

This chain uses TRBV6-1 with TRBJ1-4, with D perhaps matching TRBD1 (5 bases). CDR3 length: 12 residues. Trimming removed 0 bases at V and 12 bases at J, with 8 bases between. Germline-derived CDR1 and CDR2 are MNHNS and SASEGT. DNA for the CDR3: TGTGCCAGCAGTGAAGCACGGGGGGAACTGTTTTTT. As protein: CASSEARGELFF.

Only one count was recorded for this clone. V gene TRBV30 combines with J gene TRBJ2-3; D is perhaps TRBD1 (6 bases). The germline gives CDR1 GTSNPN, CDR2 SVGIG (reference sequence). The CDR3 spans 11 residues. V gave up 5 bases and J gave up 5 bases, with 8 bases separating them. As DNA, the CDR3 is TGTGCCTGGTCAGGGGTAGATACGCAGTATTTT. Translation gives CAWSGVDTQYF. The full variable domain, in which reference TRBV30 and TRBJ2-3 provide the parts outside the CDR3, is SQTIHQWPATLVQPVGSPLSLECTVEGTSNPNLYWYRQAAGRGLQLLFYSVGIGQISSEVPQNLSASRPQDRQFILSSKKLLLSDSGFYLCAWSGVDTQYFGPGTRLTVL.

V and J are TRBV6-1 and TRBJ2-2; D is possibly TRBD1 (5 bases). The germline V gene encodes CDR1 MNHNS and CDR2 SASEGT. CDR3 length equals 15 residues. V gave up 7 bases and J gave up 4 bases, with 16 bases separating them. The CDR3: CASKFGQGTTGELFF. The CDR3 coding sequence is TGTGCCAGCAAATTCGGGCAGGGCACCACCGGGGAGCTGTTTTTT.

The CDR3 DNA is TGCGCCAGCAGCACAGGGTCTACTAAAGCAGAGACCCAGTACTTC. Its protein product is CASSTGSTKAETQYF. The chain carries TRBV5-1 and TRBJ2-5; D is perhaps TRBD1 (6 bases). The V gene lost 4 bases and the J gene lost 4 bases, with 17 bases spanning the gap. Germline assignment: CDR1 SGHRS and CDR2 YFSETQ. The CDR3 has 15 residues.

The chain uses TRBV11-3 and TRBJ2-3, with 8 bases that match TRBD2. The trim removed 1 base at V and 1 base at J, leaving 10 bases unmatched. The CDR3 runs to 18 residues. Germline values: CDR1 SGHNT, CDR2 YENEEA. In DNA form, the CDR3 reads TGTGCCAGCAGCTTAGCCAGATGGGGAGCGGGAGGCACAGATACGCAGTATTTT. As protein: CASSLARWGAGGTDTQYF.

J is TRBJ1-5 and V is TRBV18; 9 bases fit TRBD1. J was trimmed by 0 bases and V by 3 bases; bases with no gene match: 6. The CDR3 contains 17 residues. Germline V lookup: CDR1 KGHSH, CDR2 LQKENI. The CDR3 loop reads CASSPIWTGDSNQPQHF. The CDR3 nucleotides read TGTGCCAGCTCACCGATTTGGACAGGGGATAGCAATCAGCCCCAGCATTTT.